A single sample is the source of the 19 T cell receptor beta chains below, sequenced in a study of T cell responses to AZD1222 COVID-19 vaccine. Repertoires were generated with immunoSEQ multiplex PCR, while TCRdb's copy carries only in-frame clones and drops some. The repertoire has around 200,000 clones, about 91% of them found once; the top ten carry approximately 0.49%. Sequences were derived from peripheral blood, sampled on day 0 of AZD1222 vaccination. Receptors were obtained from an adult in good health.

The CDR3 sequence: CASTAVGEKLFF. Written as DNA, the CDR3 is TGTGCCAGCACTGCCGTGGGCGAAAAACTGTTTTTT. This chain connects TRBV6-5 to TRBJ1-4, with D unresolved. From germline, CDR1 is MNHEY and CDR2 SVGAGI. Trimming removed 7 bases at V and 8 bases at J, with 11 bases between. This CDR3 contains 12 residues.

The chain carries TRBV6-2 or TRBV6-3 and TRBJ1-1, with 9 bases fitting TRBD1. This CDR3 comprises 16 residues. Germline-derived CDR1 and CDR2 are MNHEY and SVGEGT. With V trimmed by 3 bases and J by 0 bases, 5 bases remained unmatched. The CDR3 loop is CASSYPTGGMNTEAFF. DNA of the CDR3: TGTGCCAGCAGTTATCCGACAGGGGGGATGAACACTGAAGCTTTCTTT.

The chain couples TRBV28 to TRBJ1-1; no definite D call. V lost 5 bases to trimming and J lost 4 bases, with 8 bases between them. Germline lookup yields CDR1 MDHEN and CDR2 SYDVKM. The CDR3 length is 12 residues. As DNA, the CDR3 is TGTGCCAGCAGTCTGGAATTCACTGAAGCTTTCTTT. Its protein is CASSLEFTEAFF.

The rearrangement uses TRBV4-2 and TRBJ1-5; D is unresolved. Looked up from germline, CDR1 is LGHNA and CDR2 is YNFKEQ. Trimming left V 1 base short and J 0 bases short, with 10 bases between. The CDR3 is 16 amino acids. The CDR3 DNA is TGTGCCAGCAGCCAAGCGGCCCGGAATAGCAATCAGCCCCAGCATTTT. Its protein product is CASSQAARNSNQPQHF.

The genes are TRBV6-2 or TRBV6-3 and TRBJ2-2, with D possibly matching TRBD2 (6 bases). Trimming left V 0 bases short and J 7 bases short, with 18 bases between. The CDR3 is made up of 17 amino acids. CDR1 is MNHEY and CDR2 is SVGEGT in the germline V gene. The CDR3 loop is CASSYSGQLTRFGELFF. In nucleotides, the CDR3 is TGTGCCAGCAGTTACTCTGGACAATTGACTAGATTCGGGGAGCTGTTTTTT.

The chain uses TRBV4-2 and TRBJ2-1; 12 nucleotides agree with TRBD2. CDR1 is LGHNA and CDR2 is YNFKEQ in the germline V gene. Trimming took 8 bases from V and 7 from J; bases not matched to a gene: 15. CDR3 size: 17 residues. CDR3 residues: CASRLSGLAGGKNEQFF. As DNA, the CDR3 is TGTGCCAGCCGACTTAGCGGGCTAGCGGGAGGGAAAAATGAGCAGTTCTTC.

V usage is TRBV28 and J usage is TRBJ1-6; perhaps TRBD1 as D (5 bases). V was trimmed by 4 bases and J by 0 bases, leaving 13 bases between them. The CDR3 sequence is 17 residues long. Germline CDR1 reads MDHEN; CDR2 reads SYDVKM. CDR3 sequence: CASSSPGYSSYNSPLHF. The CDR3 DNA reads as TGTGCCAGCAGTTCCCCAGGGTACAGCTCCTATAATTCACCCCTCCACTTT.

The genes are TRBV28 and TRBJ1-5; possible D gene TRBD1, 6 bases. V gave up 6 bases and J gave up 1 base, with 16 bases separating them. The CDR3 is 16 residues long. The germline V gene has CDR1 MDHEN and CDR2 SYDVKM. This chain's CDR3 is CASRTTGWGSNQPQHF. The DNA for the CDR3 is TGTGCCAGCAGGACCACAGGGTGGGGAAGCAATCAGCCCCAGCATTTT.

The chain joins TRBV6-2 or TRBV6-3 to TRBJ2-7; D possibly corresponds to TRBD1 (6 bases). V lost 5 bases, J lost 5 bases, and 19 bases lay in between. The CDR3 contains 15 residues. Germline V gene sequence: CDR1 MNHEY, CDR2 SVGEGT. The CDR3 nucleotides read TGTGCCAGCAGTACCCCCGACAGGATCGGCAACGAGCAGTACTTC. Encoded protein: CASSTPDRIGNEQYF.

The chain employs TRBV9 and TRBJ1-3; D call uncertain. Trimming took 3 bases from V and 4 from J, leaving 5 bases between them. The germline V gene encodes CDR1 SGDLS and CDR2 YYNGEE. The CDR3 has 12 amino acids. The DNA for the CDR3 is TGTGCCAGCAGCGCTTGGGGAAACACCATATATTTT. It specifies CASSAWGNTIYF.

This clone was detected only once. V usage is TRBV7-2 and J usage is TRBJ2-4; D perhaps matches TRBD1 (6 bases). V was trimmed by 3 bases and J by 4 bases, leaving 16 bases between them. The CDR3 covers 16 residues. From germline, CDR1 is SGHTA and CDR2 FQGNSA. Here the CDR3 reads CASSFIPDRSKNIQYF. Here the CDR3 DNA reads TGTGCCAGCAGCTTTATCCCCGACAGGAGTAAAAACATTCAGTACTTC.

The chain is built from TRBV19 and TRBJ1-5, with 12 nucleotides matching TRBD1. Germline trimming cut 5 bases from V and 0 bases from J; bases unmatched to any gene: 11. This CDR3 spans 19 amino acids. Germline lookup yields CDR1 LNHDA and CDR2 SQIVND (reference sequence). CDR3 protein: CASSFRDRGRRNSNQPQHF. CDR3 sequence (DNA): TGTGCCAGTAGTTTCCGGGACAGGGGGCGAAGAAATAGCAATCAGCCCCAGCATTTT.

The gene calls are TRBV18 and TRBJ2-5; 9 bases are shared with TRBD1. The CDR3 is made up of 13 amino acids. The J segment lost 5 bases and the V segment lost 6 bases, leaving 4 bases of the junction unmatched. Per the germline V gene, CDR1 is KGHSH and CDR2 is LQKENI. CDR3 loop: CASSDRGGETQYF. The CDR3 nucleotides are TGTGCCAGCTCGGACAGGGGCGGGGAGACCCAGTACTTC.

The rearrangement joins TRBV11-3 to TRBJ2-2; 10 nucleotides match TRBD2. This CDR3 has 17 residues. V lost 5 bases and J lost 4; bases outside the gene matches: 10. Germline V gene lookup returns CDR1 SGHNT and CDR2 YENEEA. The CDR3 coding sequence is TGTGCCAGCAGCACTGGGCTAGCGGGGGCAGTCACCGGGGAGCTGTTTTTT. Protein: CASSTGLAGAVTGELFF.

The rearrangement links TRBV6-1 to TRBJ2-7, with a possible D match to TRBD1 (5 bases). The CDR3 is made up of 14 amino acids. The germline V gene has CDR1 MNHNS and CDR2 SASEGT. V lost 2 bases to trimming and J lost 3 bases, with 11 bases between them. CDR3 coding DNA: TGTGCCAGCAGTGAATGGGGCAGGTACTACGAGCAGTACTTC. As protein: CASSEWGRYYEQYF.

V is TRBV9 and J is TRBJ1-1; the match to TRBD1 covers 9 bases. Germline V gives CDR1 SGDLS, CDR2 YYNGEE. The length of the CDR3 is 16 residues. The V and J ends lost 3 bases and 0 bases, in that order; junction bases with no gene match: 6. The DNA of the CDR3 is TGTGCCAGCAGCGCCCGACAGGGGGAGATGAACACTGAAGCTTTCTTT. Encoded protein: CASSARQGEMNTEAFF. The entire variable domain, with the rest obtained from reference TRBV9 and TRBJ1-1, is as follows: DSGVTQTPKHLITATGQRVTLRCSPRSGDLSVYWYQQSLDQGLQFLIQYYNGEERAKGNILERFSAQQFPDLHSELNLSSLELGDSALYFCASSARQGEMNTEAFFGQGTRLTVV.

CDR3 residues: CASTSRNTEAFF. The CDR3 nucleotides read TGTGCCAGCACCTCGAGGAACACTGAAGCTTTCTTT. The J gene is TRBJ1-1, the V gene TRBV27; D is ambiguous. The CDR3 is made up of 12 amino acids. The germline V gene encodes CDR1 MNHEY and CDR2 SMNVEV (reference sequence). Trimming took off 7 bases at V and 1 base at J, with 7 bases between the two ends.

The chain joins TRBV24-1 to TRBJ2-5; 9 bases are a match to TRBD2. Looked up from germline, CDR1 is KGHDR and CDR2 is SFDVKD. Trimming cost V 3 bases and J 5 bases; bases outside gene matches: 12. The CDR3 runs to 17 residues. CDR3 amino acids: CATSDLKASGNRETQYF. CDR3 nucleotides: TGTGCCACCAGTGATCTGAAGGCTAGCGGGAATAGGGAGACCCAGTACTTC.

The chain combines TRBV6-2 or TRBV6-3 with TRBJ2-1, with 10 bases fitting TRBD1. CDR3 length: 16 amino acids. Germline trimming cut 0 bases from V and 4 bases from J; bases unmatched to any gene: 3. Germline V gives CDR1 MNHEY, CDR2 SVGEGT. The CDR3 DNA sequence: TGTGCCAGCAGTTACTCGTCGGACAGGGGGTACAATGAGCAGTTCTTC. Protein: CASSYSSDRGYNEQFF.